This T cell receptor (beta chain) is from a study of T cells in localized non-small cell lung cancer. A remark on this clone: The antigen remains unidentified.

Study results and limitations: Only one tumor region was sequenced, so heterogeneity remains possible. Researchers found a median around 59 of the top 100 tumor clones in adjacent lung. An association was observed between higher blood T cell density and longer overall survival. Measurement of T cell clonality placed uninvolved adjacent lung highest, above the level in tumor.

This CDR3 is built from 17 residues. In germline, CDR1 is LGHNA, CDR2 YSLEER. V shed 2 bases, J shed 0 bases, and the junction held 6 bases outside the gene matches. Sequenced by immunoSEQ multiplex PCR; TCRdb stores in-frame clones only, minus some. Of about 40,000 clones in the sample, around 86% were seen once. The starting material was peripheral blood, obtained before any cancer treatment. This chain joins TRBV4-3 and TRBJ1-3; 8 bases align to TRBD1. The origin of this receptor is a man aged 18 to 49 with stage I lung adenocarcinoma. The CDR3 region has the DNA TGCGCCAGCAGCCAAAGCCGGACAGGGAGCTCTGGAAACACCATATATTTT. Translated, it gives CASSQSRTGSSGNTIYF.